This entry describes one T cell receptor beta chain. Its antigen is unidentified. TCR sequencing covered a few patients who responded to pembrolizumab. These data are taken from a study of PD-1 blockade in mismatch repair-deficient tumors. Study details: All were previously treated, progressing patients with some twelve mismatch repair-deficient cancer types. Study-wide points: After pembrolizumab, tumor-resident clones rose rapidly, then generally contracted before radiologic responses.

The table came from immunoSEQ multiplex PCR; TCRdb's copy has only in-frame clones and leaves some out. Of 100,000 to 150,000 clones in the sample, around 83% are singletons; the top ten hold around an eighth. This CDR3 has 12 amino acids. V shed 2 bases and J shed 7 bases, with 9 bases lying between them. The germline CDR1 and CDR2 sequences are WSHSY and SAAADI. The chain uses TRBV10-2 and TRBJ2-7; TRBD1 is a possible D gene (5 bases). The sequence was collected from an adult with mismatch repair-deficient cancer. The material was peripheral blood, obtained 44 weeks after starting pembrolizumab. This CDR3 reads CASSEGAGEQYF. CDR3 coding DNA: TGCGCCAGCAGTGAGGGGGCAGGGGAGCAGTACTTC.